This TCR beta chain was captured by sequencing in a study of cytomegalovirus exposure and HLA in healthy donors. Only in-frame clones appear in the TCRdb table, and some are missing; sequencing was by immunoSEQ multiplex PCR. Of 250,000 to 350,000 clones in the sample, around nine tenths were seen once. Turning to this clone: The antigen remains undetermined.

Overall study findings and caveats: A few chains tied to CMV proved CMV antigen-specific in vitro. Whilst most TCR sequences proved rare, a subset of public TCRs occurred across many donors.

From germline, CDR1 is SGHTA and CDR2 FQGNSA. V dropped 5 bases and J dropped 9; count of bases not matched to a gene: 5. The CDR3 length is 13 residues. This sequence was found in a young woman in good health and CMV-seronegative. This sequence joins TRBV7-2 and TRBJ2-4; TRBD2 matches 9 bases. The sample taken for sequencing was PBMCs. CDR3 DNA: TGTGCCAGCAGCGGCAATAGCGGGGGCATTCAGTACTTC. Translation: CASSGNSGGIQYF.